The clone carrying this T cell receptor (beta chain) was recorded at least ten times. Its matching antigen is unknown. Per germline, CDR1 SGHVS and CDR2 FQNEAQ. This CDR3 region has 15 residues. With 0 bases removed from V and 9 bases from J, the gap between germline ends came to 15 bases. This entry belongs to a study of neurological immune-mediated disorders. The study's findings and limits: No link was found between any clinical or MRI feature and the multiple sclerosis repertoire cluster. Patients with HTLV-1-associated myelopathy showed the most TCR clonal expansion. Those with multiple sclerosis showed the least, falling below healthy controls.

cDNA was made by 5'RACE with 10-nucleotide random UMIs. TCRdb called the 5' RACE reads again in MiXCR, with one record for every CDR3 protein. The sample carries 20,000 to 25,000 distinct CDR3 sequences, around 15% recorded once. This TCR derives from a woman aged 18-29 years with multiple sclerosis. The source material was CD8+ T cells from blood. The gene calls are TRBV7-8 and TRBJ2-4, with a tentative D call TRBD1 (5 bases). CDR3 DNA sequence: TGTGCCAGCAGCTTAGCAAAGCAGGGATCGGGCATTCAGTACTTC. This gives the protein CASSLAKQGSGIQYF.